What follows are 19 T cell receptor beta chains derived from one specimen sequenced in a study of cytomegalovirus exposure and HLA in healthy donors. The primer mix had 60 Vbeta and 13 Jbeta primers. Assay: immunoSEQ multiplex PCR; the TCRdb copy retains only in-frame clones and omits some. The table records some 200,000 clones, 77% of them present only once. The source material was PBMCs. The receptors stem from a woman aged 60-75 years in good health and CMV-seropositive.

J is TRBJ1-2 and V is TRBV30, with D perhaps TRBD1 (5 bases). Trimming removed 5 bases at V and 9 bases at J, with 16 bases between. Per the germline V gene, CDR1 is GTSNPN and CDR2 is SVGIG (reference sequence). The CDR3 is made up of 12 amino acids. The CDR3 DNA reads TGTGCCTGGGGGGGGGATCCCACAAGCTACACCTTC. Residues: CAWGGDPTSYTF. Combining the CDR3 with reference TRBV30 and TRBJ1-2 gives the whole variable domain SQTIHQWPATLVQPVGSPLSLECTVEGTSNPNLYWYRQAAGRGLQLLFYSVGIGQISSEVPQNLSASRPQDRQFILSSKKLLLSDSGFYLCAWGGDPTSYTFGSGTRLTVV.

The gene calls are TRBV4-1 and TRBJ1-1, with D possibly matching TRBD1 (5 bases). V was pared by 4 bases and J by 6 bases, with 12 bases between. The CDR3 spans 13 residues. The germline V gene has CDR1 MGHRA and CDR2 YSYEKL. The CDR3 DNA reads as TGCGCCAGCAGCCCCAGGGCTGTGGCTGAAGCTTTCTTT. Protein: CASSPRAVAEAFF.

The sample holds a few counts of this clone. The chain uses TRBV28 and TRBJ1-2; the match to TRBD1 covers 7 bases. This CDR3 has 14 amino acids. Per germline, CDR1 MDHEN and CDR2 SYDVKM. V dropped 8 bases and J dropped 4; count of bases not matched to a gene: 10. The CDR3, as DNA: TGTGCCAGCGGTGTTGGCTGGACAGGCTATGGCTACACCTTC. Its translation is CASGVGWTGYGYTF.

This clone appeared a few times. The rearrangement joins TRBV5-1 to TRBJ2-4; possibly TRBD1 for D (6 bases). The germline CDR1 and CDR2 sequences are SGHRS and YFSETQ. This CDR3 region has 15 residues. The V end was cut by 6 bases, the J end by 8 bases, with 21 bases between. CDR3 DNA: TGCGCCAGCAACCGAGGACAGACATCGGGTGACATTCAGTACTTC. Residues: CASNRGQTSGDIQYF.

This clone was seen just once. The CDR3 protein is CASSRTSYPFF. DNA of the CDR3: TGTGCCAGCAGCCGGACTAGCTATCCGTTCTTC. The rearrangement uses TRBV7-2 and TRBJ2-1, with TRBD2 identical over 8 bases. The CDR3 length is 11 residues. V was pared by 5 bases and J by 15 bases, with 6 bases of the junction left unmatched. Per the germline V gene, CDR1 is SGHTA and CDR2 is FQGNSA.

The CDR3: CASRPGTGGLETQYF. Here the CDR3 DNA reads TGCGCCAGCAGACCCGGGACAGGGGGCTTGGAGACCCAGTACTTC. This chain connects TRBV5-1 to TRBJ2-5, with 12 bases matching TRBD1. CDR1 SGHRS and CDR2 YFSETQ come from the germline V gene. J lost 5 bases, V lost 5 bases, and 7 bases had no gene match. The CDR3 sequence is 15 residues long.

The CDR3 is CAWQGNYGYTF. CDR3 DNA sequence: TGTGCCTGGCAGGGGAACTATGGCTACACCTTC. The chain employs TRBV30 and TRBJ1-2, with D perhaps TRBD1 (6 bases). The CDR3 covers 11 residues. V lost 5 bases and J lost 2, with 6 bases in between. Germline V gene sequence: CDR1 GTSNPN, CDR2 SVGIG (reference sequence). Complete variable domain (other parts from reference TRBV30 and TRBJ1-2): SQTIHQWPATLVQPVGSPLSLECTVEGTSNPNLYWYRQAAGRGLQLLFYSVGIGQISSEVPQNLSASRPQDRQFILSSKKLLLSDSGFYLCAWQGNYGYTFGSGTRLTVV.

This chain uses TRBV5-6 with TRBJ2-3; the match to TRBD2 covers 8 bases. The CDR3 sequence is 15 residues long. V shed 1 base and J 5 bases; nucleotides not matched to a gene: 6. Germline V gene sequence: CDR1 SGHDT, CDR2 YYEEEE. This CDR3 reads CASSLTAGGGDTQYF. The CDR3 coding sequence is TGTGCCAGCAGCTTGACGGCGGGGGGTGGAGATACGCAGTATTTT.

V and J are TRBV4-3 and TRBJ1-4; 8 nucleotides line up with TRBD1. CDR3 length: 17 residues. Trimming removed 2 bases from V and 2 bases from J; junction bases left unmatched: 7. Germline V gene data show CDR1 as LGHNA and CDR2 as YSLEER. The CDR3 sequence is CASSQYRNRGTNEKLFF. The CDR3 DNA is TGCGCCAGCAGCCAATACCGAAACAGGGGGACTAATGAAAAACTGTTTTTT.

J is TRBJ1-1 and V is TRBV27; D remains unclear. The CDR3 has 19 residues. Trimming removed 5 bases from V and 4 bases from J, with 29 bases in between. Germline V gene lookup returns CDR1 MNHEY and CDR2 SMNVEV (reference sequence). CDR3: CASSALATRPGLGSTEAFF. Here the CDR3 DNA reads TGTGCCAGCAGTGCGCTTGCAACCCGCCCGGGGTTGGGGAGCACTGAAGCTTTCTTT.

The rearrangement uses TRBV29-1 and TRBJ1-4; 11 bases map to TRBD1. The CDR3 is 15 amino acids. Germline V lookup: CDR1 SQVTM, CDR2 ANQGSEA. V lost 6 bases, J lost 3 bases, and 6 bases stayed unmatched. In DNA, the CDR3 is TGCAGCGTCTCCGGACAGGGGGCGTCTAATGAAAAACTGTTTTTT. Translation gives CSVSGQGASNEKLFF.

This chain links TRBV1 with TRBJ2-5; TRBD2, the D gene given by the table, was not confirmed from the DNA. The end of the DNA aligns better with TRBJ2-7, so the J call may be wrong. TRBV1 is a listed pseudogene. This CDR3 is built from 15 residues. CDR3 nucleotide sequence: TGCACCAGCAGCCGGGGCGGGAGAAGCTCCTACGAGCAGTACTTC. This translates into CTSSRGGRSSYEQYF.

The V and J genes are TRBV6-5 and TRBJ1-1; no clear D. This CDR3 is 14 amino acids long. V was trimmed by 6 bases and J by 0 bases, leaving 11 bases between them. CDR1 is MNHEY and CDR2 is SVGAGI in the germline V gene. CDR3 DNA: TGTGCCAGCAGGCGCTATCAAGTGAACACTGAAGCTTTCTTT. Its protein is CASRRYQVNTEAFF.

A few counts support this clone. The same CDR3 is also encoded by other DNA sequences in this sample. The CDR3 sequence is CAWTGGGNQPQHF. The CDR3 nucleotides are TGTGCCTGGACAGGGGGCGGCAATCAGCCCCAGCATTTT. The chain employs TRBV30 and TRBJ1-5, with 8 bases lining up with TRBD1. The CDR3 is 13 amino acids. The trim removed 4 bases at V and 2 bases at J, leaving 1 base unmatched. Germline assignment: CDR1 GTSNPN and CDR2 SVGIG (reference sequence).

The chain links TRBV10-3 to TRBJ1-1, with 8 nucleotides matching TRBD1. Germline loops: CDR1 ENHRY, CDR2 SYGVKD. With V trimmed by 6 bases and J by 3 bases, 9 bases remained unmatched. The CDR3 contains 15 residues. In DNA, the CDR3 is TGTGCCATCAGCCAAGGACAGGGAAAGGACACTGAAGCTTTCTTT. It specifies CAISQGQGKDTEAFF.

The chain joins TRBV6-5 to TRBJ2-7; D might be TRBD1 (6 bases). This CDR3 is built from 15 residues. Trimming cost V 5 bases and J 0 bases, with 14 bases left between them. Germline values: CDR1 MNHEY, CDR2 SVGAGI. CDR3 protein: CASSKNRASSYEQYF. CDR3 sequence (DNA): TGTGCCAGCAGTAAAAACAGGGCTAGCTCCTACGAGCAGTACTTC.

Of note for this clone: The germline gene is not matched at one end of the junction; a read error may be the cause. The V call is TRBV7-9, the J call TRBJ1-2, with D possibly matching TRBD1 (6 bases). This CDR3 contains 15 residues. CDR1 is SEHNR and CDR2 is FQNEAQ in the germline V gene (reference sequence). The CDR3 DNA is TGTTCCAGCAGCTTCGCAACACAGGGTAACTATGGCTACACCTTC. The encoded protein is CSSSFATQGNYGYTF.

This clone showed up just once. The chain couples TRBV4-2 to TRBJ2-3; 8 bases agree with TRBD1. Trimming at V came to 2 bases and at J to 6 bases, leaving 7 bases not matched to a gene. CDR3 length: 15 residues. CDR1 LGHNA and CDR2 YNFKEQ come from the germline V gene. CDR3 sequence (DNA): TGTGCCAGCAGCCAAAATAGACAGGGGTTTGATACGCAGTATTTT. Encoded protein: CASSQNRQGFDTQYF.

The chain combines TRBV2 with TRBJ2-7; D may be TRBD2 (6 bases). This CDR3 is 14 amino acids long. CDR1 and CDR2 (germline): SNHLY, FYNNEI. V lost 6 bases and J lost 0, with 12 bases in between. The CDR3 region is CASRGDLSSYEQYF. The DNA for the CDR3 is TGTGCCAGCAGGGGGGACTTGAGCTCCTACGAGCAGTACTTC.